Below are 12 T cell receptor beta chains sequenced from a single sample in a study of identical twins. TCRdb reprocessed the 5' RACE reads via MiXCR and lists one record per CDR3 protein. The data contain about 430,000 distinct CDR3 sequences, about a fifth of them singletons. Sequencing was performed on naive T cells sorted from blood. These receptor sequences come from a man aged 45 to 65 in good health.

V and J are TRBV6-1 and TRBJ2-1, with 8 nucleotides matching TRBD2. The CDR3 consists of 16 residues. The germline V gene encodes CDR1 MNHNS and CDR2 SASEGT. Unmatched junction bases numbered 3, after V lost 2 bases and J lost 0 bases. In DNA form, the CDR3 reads TGTGCCAGCAGTGAAAGGGCGGGGGGCTCCTACAATGAGCAGTTCTTC. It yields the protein CASSERAGGSYNEQFF.

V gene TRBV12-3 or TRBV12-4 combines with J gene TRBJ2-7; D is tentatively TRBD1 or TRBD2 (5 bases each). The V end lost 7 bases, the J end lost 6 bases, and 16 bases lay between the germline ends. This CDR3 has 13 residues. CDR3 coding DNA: TGTGCCAGCAATGGTGGGGGACCTCGCGAGCAGTACTTC. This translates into CASNGGGPREQYF.

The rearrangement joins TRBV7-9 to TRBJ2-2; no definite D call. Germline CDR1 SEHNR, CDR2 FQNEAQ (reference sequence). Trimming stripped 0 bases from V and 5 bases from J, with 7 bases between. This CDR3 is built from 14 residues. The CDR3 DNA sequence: TGTGCCAGCAGCTTAGCGCTGCGAACCGGGGAGCTGTTTTTT. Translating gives CASSLALRTGELFF.

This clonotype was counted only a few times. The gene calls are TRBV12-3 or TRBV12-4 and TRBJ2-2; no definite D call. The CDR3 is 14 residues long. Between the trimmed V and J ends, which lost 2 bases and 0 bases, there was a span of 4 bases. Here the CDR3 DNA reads TGTGCCAGCAGTTTACAAGCGAACACCGGGGAGCTGTTTTTT. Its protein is CASSLQANTGELFF.

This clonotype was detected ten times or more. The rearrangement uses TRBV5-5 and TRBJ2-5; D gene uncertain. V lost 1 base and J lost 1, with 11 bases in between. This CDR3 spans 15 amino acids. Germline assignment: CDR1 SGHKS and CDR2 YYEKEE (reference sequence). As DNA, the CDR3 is TGTGCCAGCAGCTTGTATGCGACGCCCCAAGAGACCCAGTACTTC. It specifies CASSLYATPQETQYF.

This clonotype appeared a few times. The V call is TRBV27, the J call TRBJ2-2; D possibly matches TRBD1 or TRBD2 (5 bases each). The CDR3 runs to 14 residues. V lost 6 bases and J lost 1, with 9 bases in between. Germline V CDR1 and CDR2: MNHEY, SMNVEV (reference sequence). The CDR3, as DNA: TGTGCCAGCAGGGGACGACTGAACACCGGGGAGCTGTTTTTT. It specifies CASRGRLNTGELFF.

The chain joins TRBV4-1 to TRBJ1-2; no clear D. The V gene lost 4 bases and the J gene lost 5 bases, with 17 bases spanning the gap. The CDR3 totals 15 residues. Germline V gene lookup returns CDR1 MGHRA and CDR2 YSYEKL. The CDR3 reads CASSPTMLSWYGYTF. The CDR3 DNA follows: TGCGCCAGCAGCCCGACCATGTTGAGTTGGTATGGCTACACCTTC.

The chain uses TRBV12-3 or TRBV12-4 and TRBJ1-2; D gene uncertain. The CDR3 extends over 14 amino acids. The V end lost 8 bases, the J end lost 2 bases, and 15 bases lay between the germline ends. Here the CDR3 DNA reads TGTGCCAGCTCCTCCCCTCCACAAAACTATGGCTACACCTTC. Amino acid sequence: CASSSPPQNYGYTF.

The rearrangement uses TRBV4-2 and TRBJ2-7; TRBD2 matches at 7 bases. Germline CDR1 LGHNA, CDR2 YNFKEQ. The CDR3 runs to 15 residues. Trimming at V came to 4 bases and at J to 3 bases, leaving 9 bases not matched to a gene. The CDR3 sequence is CASSPLAEQYYEQYF. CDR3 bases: TGTGCCAGCAGCCCGCTAGCGGAGCAATACTACGAGCAGTACTTC.

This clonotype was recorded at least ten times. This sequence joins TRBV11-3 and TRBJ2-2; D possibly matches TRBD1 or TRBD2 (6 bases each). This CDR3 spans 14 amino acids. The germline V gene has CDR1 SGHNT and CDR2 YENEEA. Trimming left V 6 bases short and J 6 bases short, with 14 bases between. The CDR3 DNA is TGTGCCAGCAGGCTGGGGGGCGCAGCCGGGGAGCTGTTTTTT. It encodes CASRLGGAAGELFF.

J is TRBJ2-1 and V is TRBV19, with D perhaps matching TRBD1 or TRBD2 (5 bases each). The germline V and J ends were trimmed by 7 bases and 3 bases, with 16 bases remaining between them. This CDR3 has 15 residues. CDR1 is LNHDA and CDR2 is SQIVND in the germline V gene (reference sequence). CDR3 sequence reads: CASTNGTQGYNEQFF. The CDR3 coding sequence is TGTGCCAGTACCAACGGGACGCAGGGCTACAATGAGCAGTTCTTC. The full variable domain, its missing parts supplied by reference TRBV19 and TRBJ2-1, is DGGITQSPKYLFRKEGQNVTLSCEQNLNHDAMYWYRQDPGQGLRLIYYSQIVNDFQKGDIAEGYSVSREKKESFPLTVTSAQKNPTAFYLCASTNGTQGYNEQFFGPGTRLTVL.

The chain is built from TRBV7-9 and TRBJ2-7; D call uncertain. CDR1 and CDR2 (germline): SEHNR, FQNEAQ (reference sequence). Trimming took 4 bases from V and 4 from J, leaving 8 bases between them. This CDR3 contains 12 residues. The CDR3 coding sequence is TGTGCCAGCAGCTCCGACTTATACGAGCAGTACTTC. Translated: CASSSDLYEQYF.